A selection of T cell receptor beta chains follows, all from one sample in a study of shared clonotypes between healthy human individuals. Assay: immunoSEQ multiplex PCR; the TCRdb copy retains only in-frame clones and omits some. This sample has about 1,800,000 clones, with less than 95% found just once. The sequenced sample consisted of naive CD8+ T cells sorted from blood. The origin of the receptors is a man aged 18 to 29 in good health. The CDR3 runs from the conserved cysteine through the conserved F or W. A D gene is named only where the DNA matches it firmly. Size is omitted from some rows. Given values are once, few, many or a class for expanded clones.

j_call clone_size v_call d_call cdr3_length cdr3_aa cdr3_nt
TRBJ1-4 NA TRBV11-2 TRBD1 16 CASSLVGEGAEEKLFF TGTGCCAGCAGCTTAGTTGGGGAGGGGGCGGAAGAAAAACTGTTTTTT
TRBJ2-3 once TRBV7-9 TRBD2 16 CASSYAGTRTPDTQYF TGTGCCAGCAGCTACGCCGGGACTAGGACCCCAGATACGCAGTATTTT
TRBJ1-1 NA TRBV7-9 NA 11 CASSLDPGAFF TGTGCCAGCAGCTTGGACCCAGGGGCTTTCTTT
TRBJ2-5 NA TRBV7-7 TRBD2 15 CASSLRTSAQETQYF TGTGCTAGCAGCTTGAGGACTAGCGCACAAGAGACCCAGTACTTC
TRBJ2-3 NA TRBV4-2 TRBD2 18 CASSQDGERGGGTDTQYF TGTGCCAGCAGCCAAGATGGCGAGCGGGGGGGAGGCACAGATACGCAGTATTTT
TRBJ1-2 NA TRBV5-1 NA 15 CASSPMEIGGYGYTF TGCGCCAGCAGCCCCATGGAAATCGGAGGGTATGGCTACACCTTC
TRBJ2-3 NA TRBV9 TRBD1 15 CASSTGTGGADTQYF TGTGCCAGCAGCACCGGGACAGGGGGCGCAGATACGCAGTATTTT
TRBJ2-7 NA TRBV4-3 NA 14 CASSLEEYNHEQYF TGCGCCAGCAGCCTAGAGGAATACAACCACGAGCAGTACTTC
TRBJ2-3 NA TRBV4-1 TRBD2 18 CASSPRVAGVIEADTQYF TGCGCCAGCAGCCCCCGGGTAGCGGGGGTCATAGAAGCAGATACGCAGTATTTT
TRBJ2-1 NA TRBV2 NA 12 CASLGAGQEQFF TGTGCCAGCCTGGGGGCGGGACAAGAGCAGTTCTTC
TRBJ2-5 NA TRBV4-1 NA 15 CASSQDPRDQETQYF TGCGCCAGCAGCCAAGATCCGCGGGACCAAGAGACCCAGTACTTC
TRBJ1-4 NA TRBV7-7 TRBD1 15 CASSPRQGLREKLFF TGTGCTAGCAGCCCCCGACAGGGATTGCGCGAAAAACTGTTTTTT
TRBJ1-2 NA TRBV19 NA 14 CASTRVGRHYGYTF TGTGCCAGTACCCGAGTAGGGCGCCACTATGGCTACACCTTC
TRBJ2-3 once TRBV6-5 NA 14 CASSWDTSTDTQYF TGTGCCAGCAGTTGGGACACCAGCACAGATACGCAGTATTTT
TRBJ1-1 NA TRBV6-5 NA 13 CASSQGFLAEAFF TGTGCCAGCAGTCAAGGGTTTTTGGCTGAAGCTTTCTTT
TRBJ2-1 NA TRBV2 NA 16 CASSEGPGAFYNEQFF TGTGCCAGCAGTGAAGGGCCGGGGGCCTTTTACAATGAGCAGTTCTTC
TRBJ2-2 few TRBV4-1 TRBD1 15 CASSWTGTNTGELFF TGCGCCAGCAGCTGGACAGGAACGAACACCGGGGAGCTGTTTTTT
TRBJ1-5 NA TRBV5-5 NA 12 CASSPGDQPQHF TGTGCCAGCAGCCCTGGGGATCAGCCCCAGCATTTT
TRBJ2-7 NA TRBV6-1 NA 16 CASSENMGDVAYEQYF TGTGCCAGCAGTGAAAATATGGGGGACGTAGCCTACGAGCAGTACTTC
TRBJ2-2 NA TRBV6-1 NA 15 CASSVLGYNTGELFF TGTGCCAGCAGTGTTTTGGGGTACAACACCGGGGAGCTGTTTTTT
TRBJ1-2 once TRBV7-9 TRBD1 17 CASSSGQGRFNFYGYTF TGTGCCAGCAGCTCGGGACAGGGTCGTTTCAACTTCTATGGCTACACCTTC
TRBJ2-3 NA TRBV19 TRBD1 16 CASSISGTGRTDTQYF TGTGCCAGTAGTATATCCGGGACAGGGAGGACAGATACGCAGTATTTT
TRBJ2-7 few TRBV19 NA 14 CASSIDGETYEQYF TGTGCCAGTAGTATAGATGGGGAGACCTACGAGCAGTACTTC
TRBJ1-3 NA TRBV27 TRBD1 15 CASSMDRGPGNTIYF TGTGCCAGCAGTATGGACAGGGGTCCTGGAAACACCATATATTTT
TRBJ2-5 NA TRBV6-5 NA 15 CASSYSGGTQETQYF TGTGCCAGCAGTTACTCGGGCGGGACACAAGAGACCCAGTACTTC
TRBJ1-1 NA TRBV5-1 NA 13 CASSLGMNTEAFF TGCGCCAGCAGCTTGGGAATGAACACTGAAGCTTTCTTT
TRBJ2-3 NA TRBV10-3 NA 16 CAISESTPGGTDTQYF TGTGCCATCAGTGAGTCCACTCCAGGGGGGACAGATACGCAGTATTTT
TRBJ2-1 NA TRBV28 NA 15 CASSLSGAWGNEQFF TGTGCCAGCAGTTTATCCGGGGCCTGGGGCAATGAGCAGTTCTTC
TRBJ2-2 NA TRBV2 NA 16 CASSDPREGNTGELFF TGTGCCAGCAGTGACCCCAGGGAAGGTAACACCGGGGAGCTGTTTTTT
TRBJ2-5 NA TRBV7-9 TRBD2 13 CASSFTGGETQYF TGTGCCAGCAGCTTCACGGGGGGAGAGACCCAGTACTTC
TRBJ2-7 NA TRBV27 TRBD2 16 CASAAGFSGGAYEQYF TGTGCCAGCGCAGCGGGATTTAGCGGGGGGGCCTACGAGCAGTACTTC
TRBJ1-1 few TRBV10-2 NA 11 CASSPGPEAFF TGCGCCAGCAGTCCGGGGCCAGAAGCTTTCTTT
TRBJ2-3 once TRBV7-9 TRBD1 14 CASSPQDREDTQYF TGTGCCAGCAGCCCTCAGGACAGGGAAGATACGCAGTATTTT
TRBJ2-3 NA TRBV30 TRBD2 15 CACAAGGGPADTQYF TGTGCCTGCGCAGCTGGGGGAGGGCCTGCAGATACGCAGTATTTT
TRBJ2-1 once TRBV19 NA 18 CASSIGGSYLSSYNEQFF TGTGCCAGTAGTATTGGAGGGTCGTACTTGAGCTCCTACAATGAGCAGTTCTTC
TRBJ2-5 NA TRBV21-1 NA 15 CASSKGEEVQETQYF TGTGCCAGCAGCAAAGGCGAGGAAGTCCAAGAGACCCAGTACTTC
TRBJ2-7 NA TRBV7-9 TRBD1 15 CASSFRTGAPPEQYF TGTGCCAGCAGCTTCCGGACAGGGGCGCCGCCCGAGCAGTACTTC
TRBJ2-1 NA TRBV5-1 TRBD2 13 CASSWGGRDEQFF TGCGCCAGCAGCTGGGGAGGGAGGGATGAGCAGTTCTTC
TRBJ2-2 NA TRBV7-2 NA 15 CASSGRDTYTGELFF TGTGCCAGCAGCGGACGGGACACTTACACCGGGGAGCTGTTTTTT
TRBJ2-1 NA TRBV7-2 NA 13 CASSLGYGYEQFF TGTGCCAGCAGCTTAGGGTACGGGTATGAGCAGTTCTTC
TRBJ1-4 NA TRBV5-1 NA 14 CASSLEGRPEKLFF TGCGCCAGCAGCTTGGAGGGACGGCCAGAAAAACTGTTTTTT
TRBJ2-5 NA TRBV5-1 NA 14 CASSLGDYQETQYF TGCGCCAGCAGCTTGGGGGACTACCAAGAGACCCAGTACTTC
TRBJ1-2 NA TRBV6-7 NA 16 CASSYDRRGVYYGYTF TGTGCCAGCAGTTACGACCGTCGAGGGGTCTACTATGGCTACACCTTC
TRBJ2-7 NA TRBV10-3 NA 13 CAISEARTYEQYF TGTGCCATCAGTGAAGCCAGAACCTACGAGCAGTACTTC
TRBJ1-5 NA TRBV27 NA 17 CASSLLAPGTSNQPQHF TGTGCCAGCAGTTTATTAGCTCCAGGGACTAGCAATCAGCCCCAGCATTTT
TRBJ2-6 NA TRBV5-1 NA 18 CASSNPGTPISGANVLTF TGCGCCAGCAGCAACCCCGGGACACCGATCTCTGGGGCCAACGTCCTGACTTTC
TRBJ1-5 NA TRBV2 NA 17 CASSTIQEEGGNQPQHF TGTGCCAGCAGTACAATTCAGGAAGAGGGGGGCAATCAGCCCCAGCATTTT
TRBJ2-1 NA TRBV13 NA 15 CASRNRLSSYNEQFF TGTGCCAGCAGAAATAGACTCAGCTCCTACAATGAGCAGTTCTTC
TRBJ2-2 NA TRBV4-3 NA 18 CASSQDEGRLGDAGELFF TGCGCCAGCAGCCAAGATGAGGGGCGTTTGGGGGATGCCGGGGAGCTGTTTTTT
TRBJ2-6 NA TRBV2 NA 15 CARSVGTSGANVLTF TGTGCCAGGTCTGTTGGGACCTCTGGGGCCAACGTCCTGACTTTC
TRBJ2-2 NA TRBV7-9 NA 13 CASSFGSTGELFF TGTGCCAGCAGCTTTGGATCCACCGGGGAGCTGTTTTTT
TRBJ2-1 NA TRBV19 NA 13 CASSWAGYNEQFF TGTGCCAGTAGCTGGGCAGGGTACAATGAGCAGTTCTTC
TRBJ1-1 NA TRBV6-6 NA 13 CASSYEGYGEAFF TGTGCCAGCAGTTACGAGGGCTACGGTGAAGCTTTCTTT
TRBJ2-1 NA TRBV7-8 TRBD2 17 CASSLVGAGGSYNEQFF TGTGCCAGCAGCTTAGTCGGTGCGGGGGGTTCCTACAATGAGCAGTTCTTC
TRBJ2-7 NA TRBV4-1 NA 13 CASSQETSYEQYF TGCGCCAGCAGCCAAGAAACCTCCTACGAGCAGTACTTC
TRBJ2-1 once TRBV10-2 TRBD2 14 CASKDGGFYNEQFF TGCGCCAGCAAAGACGGGGGGTTCTACAATGAGCAGTTCTTC
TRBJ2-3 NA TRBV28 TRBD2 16 CASNTGLAELTDTQYF TGTGCCAGCAATACGGGACTAGCGGAACTCACAGATACGCAGTATTTT